This T cell receptor (beta chain) came from a study of OX40 agonist ivuxolimab in advanced cancers. With respect to the entire study: Ivuxolimab was a fully human IgG2 agonistic monoclonal antibody targeting the costimulatory receptor OX40 (CD134). Intravenous ivuxolimab was administered to patients every 2 weeks at six dose levels: 0.01, 0.1, 0.3, 1.5, 3 and 10 mg/kg. Of the roughly 52 dose-escalation patients, hepatocellular carcinoma was present in approximately 20, melanoma in around 15, renal cell carcinoma in 9 and head and neck cancer in 9. The paper reports the monotherapy dose-escalation portion (N of about 56 patients) of the phase I ivuxolimab trial. Partial responses occurred in three dose-escalation patients: two with cutaneous melanoma and one with hepatocellular carcinoma. In the dose-escalation cohort, roughly four fifths of patients were male, and the mean age was around 60 years, with a range of roughly 20 to 80. Prior anti-PD-1, anti-PD-L1 or anti-CTLA-4 therapy was permitted, and about two fifths of dose-escalation patients had received checkpoint inhibitors. Peripheral TCRbeta sequencing aimed to test whether ivuxolimab altered TCR sequence diversity and caused clonal T-cell expansion.

In the case of this clone: Its antigen is unknown. No base qualities exist here, and no much larger clone lies one base off it.

Genomic DNA was extracted from sorted cells for sequencing of the TCRbeta CDR3 region. The immunoSEQ Assay was used to sequence the TCRbeta CDR3 regions. This is the immuneACCESS table as TCRdb keeps it, with only in-frame sequences that have V and J called. A part of the clones is gone; compared with another copy, unresolved V genes explain less than half, and the rest is unexplained. The sample profile shows about 35,000 clones; 79% of them were found once. Less than 15% of the sample goes to the ten largest clones. What the study reported, not specific to this receptor: In the 0.1-3.0 mg/kg groups, partial responders had among the lowest normalized peripheral clonal expansion, particularly in CD8+ T cells. The antigen specificity of the clonally expanded peripheral T cells was not determined. Low levels of normalized T-cell clonal expansion were also seen in some nonresponding patients. After ivuxolimab, expanded clones were on average more numerous among CD8+ T cells than among CD4+ T cells. At doses of 0.1 to 3.0 mg/kg, clonal expansion of both CD4+ and CD8+ blood T cells was observed from baseline to week 6.

Per the germline V gene, MDHEN is the CDR1 and SYDVKM is the CDR2. The CDR3 measures 14 amino acids from cysteine to phenylalanine. Here the CDR3 DNA is all that survives: 42 bases in frame from base 1. V is trimmed back by 6 bases and J by 6 bases, and the junction contains 5 bases that no gene match accounts for. The trial excluded patients who had a history of autoimmune disease or were on systemic immunosuppression. Peripheral blood for TCR sequencing was drawn from every dose cohort at baseline, at cycle 4 day 1 and at cycle 7 day 1. Samples were obtained from an open-label, multicenter, first-in-human phase I dose-escalation trial of ivuxolimab. Adults with locally advanced or metastatic melanoma, renal cell, hepatocellular, or head and neck squamous cell carcinoma were enrolled in the trial. CD4+ and CD8+ T cells were sorted separately from peripheral blood before TCR sequencing.

The source of this sequence is an adult with an advanced solid tumor such as melanoma, head and neck, liver or kidney cancer. The sequence links TRBV28 to TRBJ1-5; 10 bases in the junction line up with TRBD1. The source material was CD4+ or CD8+ T cells sorted from blood, sampled in a trial of the OX40 agonist ivuxolimab. In nucleotide form, the sequence is TGTGCCAGCAGCATTGGACAGGGGGGTCAGCCCCAGCATTTT. It translates as CASSIGQGGQPQHF.